This T cell receptor beta chain originates from a study of T cell responses to AZD1222 COVID-19 vaccine. CDR1 ENHRY and CDR2 SYGVKD come from the germline V gene. This CDR3 comprises 15 residues. V lost 4 bases, J lost 4 bases, and 7 bases stayed unmatched. Assay used: immunoSEQ multiplex PCR; TCRdb lists only in-frame clones, some missing. The data hold some 170,000 clones, with approximately 90% observed a single time. Combined were second doses at about 4 or about 12 weeks. The receptor comes from an adult who received the AZD1222 COVID-19 vaccine. The J gene is TRBJ1-1, the V gene TRBV10-3, with 9 bases fitting TRBD1. Here the sequenced sample was peripheral blood, taken 28 days after the second AZD1222 dose. The DNA for the CDR3 is TGTGCCATCAGTGGGCGGGACAGGGACTTCACTGAAGCTTTCTTT. This gives the protein CAISGRDRDFTEAFF.